Given below is one T cell receptor (beta chain) in context. Its antigen is still unknown. Clones were read by immunoSEQ multiplex PCR, and TCRdb kept only the in-frame ones, dropping some. The sample shows hundreds of thousands of clones, approximately 75% of them seen only once. The CDR3 is 13 residues long. CDR1 and CDR2 from the germline V gene are SEHNR and FQNEAQ (reference sequence). The ends were cut back, 5 bases at V and 5 bases at J, with 10 bases in the middle. This entry is derived from a study of cytotoxic CD8 clonotypes in ibrutinib-treated CLL. The study's findings and limits: Once treatment began, public clonotypes, which were uncommon, contracted or stayed stable.

The clonotype was recovered from a human donor with chronic lymphocytic leukemia. The rearrangement links TRBV7-9 to TRBJ2-1; D is undetermined. The sequences come from PBMCs, collected after 12 months of ibrutinib treatment. The CDR3, as DNA: TGTGCCAGCAGCCACATACTCGACAATGAGCAGTTCTTC. It yields the protein CASSHILDNEQFF. Full variable domain (outside the CDR3, taken from reference TRBV7-9 and TRBJ2-1): DTGVSQNPRHKITKRGQNVTFRCDPISEHNRLYWYRQTLGQGPEFLTYFQNEAQLEKSRLLSDRFSAERPKGSFSTLEIQRTEQGDSAMYLCASSHILDNEQFFGPGTRLTVL.